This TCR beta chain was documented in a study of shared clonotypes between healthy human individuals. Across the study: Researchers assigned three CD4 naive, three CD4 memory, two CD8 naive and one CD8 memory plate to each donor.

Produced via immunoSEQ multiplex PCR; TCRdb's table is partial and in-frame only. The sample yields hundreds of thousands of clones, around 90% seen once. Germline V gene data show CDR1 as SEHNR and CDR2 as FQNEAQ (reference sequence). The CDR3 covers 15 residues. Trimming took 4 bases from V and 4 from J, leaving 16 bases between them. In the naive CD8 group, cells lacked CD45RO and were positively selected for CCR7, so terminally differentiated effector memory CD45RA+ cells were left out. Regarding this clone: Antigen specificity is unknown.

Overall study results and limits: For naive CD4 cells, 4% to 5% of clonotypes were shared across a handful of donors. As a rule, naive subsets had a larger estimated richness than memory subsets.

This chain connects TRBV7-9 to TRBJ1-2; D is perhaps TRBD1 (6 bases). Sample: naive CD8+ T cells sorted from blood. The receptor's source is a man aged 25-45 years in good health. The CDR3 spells CASSSPQGIRYGYTF. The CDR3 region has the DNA TGTGCCAGCAGCTCCCCACAGGGAATTCGCTATGGCTACACCTTC.